The TCR beta chain described here comes from a study of cytomegalovirus exposure and HLA in healthy donors. The CDR3 contains 18 residues. Germline CDR1 reads MGHDK; CDR2 reads SYGVNS. V was clipped by 2 bases and J by 2 bases, with 18 bases between them. The study's findings and limits: Despite most TCR sequences being rare, some public TCRs occurred in many donors. Cytomegalovirus-associated status was assigned to 150 to 200 TCR beta chains. The study dropped some indistinguishable V segments, TRBV6-2 and TRBV6-3 among them. More clonal expansion characterized HLA-associated TCR beta chains than equally common others in a later analysis.

PCR was performed using 60 Vbeta and 13 Jbeta primers. Generated by immunoSEQ multiplex PCR, the TCRdb table keeps only in-frame clones and is missing some. The profile shows approximately 100,000 clones, roughly 70% of them singletons. This clone showed up just a few times. Its antigen is not identified. The chain carries TRBV25-1 and TRBJ1-4; D call uncertain. Sequencing was done on a sample of PBMCs. This TCR was recovered from a woman aged 45-60 years in good health and CMV-seronegative. CDR3 sequence: CASSEPLGVADTNEKLFF. The CDR3 DNA is TGTGCCAGCAGTGAACCCCTCGGGGTCGCAGATACTAATGAAAAACTGTTTTTT.